A single sample is the source of the 21 T cell receptor beta chains below, sequenced in a study of blood T cell repertoires in COVID-19. Here immunoSEQ multiplex PCR was the method, and the copy in TCRdb shows in-frame clones only, minus some. The table lists 250,000 or so clones, approximately 88% of them singletons. The specimen sequenced was PBMCs or T cells enriched from blood (not recorded which). These TCRs come from a woman between 25 and 40 years old with acute COVID-19.

The rearrangement uses TRBV18 and TRBJ2-7; no definite D call. The V and J ends lost 2 bases and 4 bases respectively, with 9 bases between them. The CDR3 extends over 13 amino acids. The germline V gene has CDR1 KGHSH and CDR2 LQKENI. CDR3 coding DNA: TGTGCCAGCTCACCATCAGAGGTTTACGAGCAGTACTTC. Residues: CASSPSEVYEQYF.

The J gene is TRBJ2-3, the V gene TRBV7-6; D is possibly TRBD2 (5 bases). CDR3 size: 17 residues. Germline V CDR1 and CDR2: SGHVS, FNYEAQ. V was trimmed by 2 bases and J by 8 bases, leaving 23 bases between them. The CDR3 region is CASSLFDSASAEGTQYF. The DNA for the CDR3 is TGTGCCAGCAGCTTATTCGACTCCGCTTCAGCTGAGGGTACGCAGTATTTT.

This clone was seen only once. The chain employs TRBV4-3 and TRBJ2-4, with D possibly matching TRBD1 (6 bases). Germline CDR1 reads LGHNA; CDR2 reads YSLEER. Trimming shortened V by 0 bases and J by 1 base, and 10 bases separated the two germline ends. CDR3 length: 16 residues. The CDR3 region is CASSQEQGPAKNIQYF. The CDR3 DNA reads TGCGCCAGCAGCCAAGAGCAGGGGCCGGCCAAAAACATTCAGTACTTC.

CDR3 bases: TGTGCCAGCAGCGCAGGACGGATGGGAGGCAATCAGCCCCAGCATTTT. Its translation: CASSAGRMGGNQPQHF. The chain has TRBV5-6 and TRBJ1-5; no definite D call. Between the trimmed V and J ends, which lost 4 bases and 2 bases, there was a span of 16 bases. Germline V gives CDR1 SGHDT, CDR2 YYEEEE. This CDR3 contains 16 residues.

This clone was counted once. The V call is TRBV10-2, the J call TRBJ1-1; D is possibly TRBD1 (5 bases). The CDR3 has 13 residues. Looked up from germline, CDR1 is WSHSY and CDR2 is SAAADI. V gave up 5 bases and J gave up 3 bases, with 10 bases separating them. DNA for the CDR3: TGCGCCAGCAGTCAGGGAATCGACACTGAAGCTTTCTTT. Encoded protein: CASSQGIDTEAFF.

The rearrangement uses TRBV5-1 and TRBJ1-6; 9 nucleotides agree with TRBD1. The CDR3 consists of 15 residues. CDR1 and CDR2 (germline): SGHRS, YFSETQ. J gave up 10 bases and V 0 bases, and 5 bases lay outside the gene matches. The CDR3 coding sequence is TGCGCCAGCAGCTTGGAGGGGGACAGGGCCTCACCCCTCCACTTT. It encodes CASSLEGDRASPLHF.

V gene TRBV24-1 combines with J gene TRBJ1-3, with D perhaps matching TRBD1 (5 bases). V was pared by 4 bases and J by 0 bases, with 9 bases between. CDR1 is KGHDR and CDR2 is SFDVKD in the germline V gene. The CDR3 covers 15 residues. Written as DNA, the CDR3 is TGTGCCACCAGTGACTTGACAGTCTCTGGAAACACCATATATTTT. Its protein product is CATSDLTVSGNTIYF.

The chain couples TRBV4-1 to TRBJ2-7, with D unresolved. Germline assignment: CDR1 MGHRA and CDR2 YSYEKL. Deletions cut 1 base from V and 4 bases from J, with 14 bases between. This CDR3 is built from 15 residues. This CDR3 is CASSQAHSDQYEQYF. The CDR3 region has the DNA TGCGCCAGCAGCCAAGCACACAGTGATCAATACGAGCAGTACTTC.

The chain links TRBV6-5 to TRBJ1-2; possible D gene TRBD1, 5 bases. V shed 2 bases and J shed 4 bases, with 11 bases lying between them. CDR3 size: 14 residues. Germline assignment: CDR1 MNHEY and CDR2 SVGAGI. The CDR3 spells CASSYDPDSYGYTF. CDR3 sequence (DNA): TGTGCCAGCAGTTACGACCCAGACAGCTATGGCTACACCTTC.

The V call is TRBV7-9, the J call TRBJ1-5, with D possibly TRBD1 on 6 matching bases. CDR3 length equals 17 residues. The germline V gene has CDR1 SEHNR and CDR2 FQNEAQ (reference sequence). V was trimmed by 3 bases and J by 2 bases, leaving 17 bases between them. CDR3 nucleotides: TGTGCCAGCAGCTTCCACTTGGGGGCCTTTGGCAATCAGCCCCAGCATTTT. Amino acid sequence: CASSFHLGAFGNQPQHF. The full variable domain, its missing parts supplied by reference TRBV7-9 and TRBJ1-5, is DTGVSQNPRHKITKRGQNVTFRCDPISEHNRLYWYRQTLGQGPEFLTYFQNEAQLEKSRLLSDRFSAERPKGSFSTLEIQRTEQGDSAMYLCASSFHLGAFGNQPQHFGDGTRLSIL.

The rearrangement joins TRBV28 to TRBJ1-3; D call uncertain. V was pared by 4 bases and J by 0 bases, with 13 bases between. Per the germline V gene, CDR1 is MDHEN and CDR2 is SYDVKM. This CDR3 comprises 16 residues. CDR3 region: CASSSILLSSGNTIYF. CDR3 sequence (DNA): TGTGCCAGCAGTTCAATACTCCTGAGCTCTGGAAACACCATATATTTT. Supplemented by reference TRBV28 and TRBJ1-3, the full variable domain reads DVKVTQSSRYLVKRTGEKVFLECVQDMDHENMFWYRQDPGLGLRLIYFSYDVKMKEKGDIPEGYSVSREKKERFSLILESASTNQTSMYLCASSSILLSSGNTIYFGEGSWLTVV.

DNA of the CDR3: TGTGCTAGTGCCGTGACAGGGGGAAACACCATATATTTT. This codes for CASAVTGGNTIYF. The genes are TRBV12-5 and TRBJ1-3; 7 bases are a match to TRBD1. Looked up from germline, CDR1 is LGHNT and CDR2 is FRNRAP. The V and J ends lost 7 bases and 4 bases, in that order; junction bases with no gene match: 4. This CDR3 spans 13 amino acids.

This clone has a single count. The V call is TRBV5-3, the J call TRBJ2-3, with 10 bases lining up with TRBD2. TRBV5-3 is assigned to the ORF class and has an uncertain function. This CDR3 region has 15 residues. The J segment lost 6 bases and the V segment lost 7 bases, leaving 11 bases of the junction unmatched. In nucleotides, the CDR3 is TGTGCCAGACCCCCCCCTAGCGGGGGCGGGGATACGCAGTATTTT. Encoded protein: CARPPPSGGGDTQYF.

The genes are TRBV9 and TRBJ1-2, with 11 bases fitting TRBD1. The CDR3 is 14 amino acids. CDR1 and CDR2 from the germline V gene are SGDLS and YYNGEE. With 4 bases clipped from V and 8 bases from J, the junction kept 7 bases outside the gene matches. CDR3 nucleotides: TGTGCCAGCAGCACAGGACAGGGGGCCAGGGGCTACACCTTC. Encoded protein: CASSTGQGARGYTF.

This clone is a singleton in its sample. The chain uses TRBV2 and TRBJ2-2; TRBD2 matches at 9 bases. V lost 9 bases and J lost 7; bases outside the gene matches: 6. In germline, CDR1 is SNHLY, CDR2 FYNNEI. This CDR3 contains 13 residues. The DNA for the CDR3 is TGTGCCAGTCGCGGGGGGGCCGACGGGGAGCTGTTTTTT. The encoded protein is CASRGGADGELFF.

This clone turned up a few times. The V gene is TRBV4-1, the J gene TRBJ2-7; TRBD1 matches at 7 bases. The CDR3 spans 13 residues. With V trimmed by 3 bases and J by 2 bases, 1 base remained unmatched. CDR1 MGHRA and CDR2 YSYEKL come from the germline V gene. CDR3 nucleotides: TGCGCCAGCAGCCAGGGACAGCCCTACGAGCAGTACTTC. Translation: CASSQGQPYEQYF.

The rearrangement links TRBV12-3 or TRBV12-4 to TRBJ2-1; D not certain. This CDR3 has 13 residues. The V end was cut by 6 bases, the J end by 1 base, with 7 bases between. DNA for the CDR3: TGTGCCAGCAGGCAGGTGTCCTACAATGAGCAGTTCTTC. It encodes CASRQVSYNEQFF.

V is TRBV10-1 and J is TRBJ2-5; D possibly corresponds to TRBD2 (6 bases). The V and J ends lost 5 bases and 5 bases respectively, with 9 bases between them. Germline V lookup: CDR1 WNHNN, CDR2 SYGVQD (reference sequence). The CDR3 is made up of 12 amino acids. This chain's CDR3 is CASSRGGETQYF. As DNA, the CDR3 is TGCGCCAGCAGTCGTGGAGGGGAGACCCAGTACTTC.

This clone was seen only once. The rearrangement links TRBV12-5 to TRBJ1-1; 9 bases line up with TRBD1. The V segment lost 1 base and the J segment 1 base; nucleotides outside the gene matches: 4. This CDR3 comprises 16 residues. CDR1 and CDR2 from the germline V gene are LGHNT and FRNRAP. CDR3 sequence: CASGLDQGQGNTEAFF. Written as DNA, the CDR3 is TGTGCTAGTGGTTTGGATCAGGGACAGGGGAACACTGAAGCTTTCTTT. The variable domain in full, completed from reference TRBV12-5 and TRBJ1-1, reads DARVTQTPRHKVTEMGQEVTMRCQPILGHNTVFWYRQTMMQGLELLAYFRNRAPLDDSGMPKDRFSAEMPDATLATLKIQPSEPRDSAVYFCASGLDQGQGNTEAFFGQGTRLTVV.

The V and J genes are TRBV7-9 and TRBJ1-6, with D maybe TRBD1 (6 bases). The germline V gene encodes CDR1 SEHNR and CDR2 FQNEAQ (reference sequence). Trimming left V 1 base short and J 8 bases short, with 18 bases between. There are 17 residues in the CDR3. The CDR3 here is CASSLEDRGQFDSPLHF. CDR3 coding DNA: TGTGCCAGCAGCTTAGAGGACCGAGGACAGTTCGATTCACCCCTCCACTTT.

Concerning this clone itself: This sample includes further DNA sequences coding for the same CDR3. The chain joins TRBV18 to TRBJ1-1, with D perhaps matching TRBD1 (6 bases). This CDR3 spans 14 amino acids. Germline lookup yields CDR1 KGHSH and CDR2 LQKENI. V was clipped by 2 bases and J by 1 base, with 8 bases between them. The CDR3 here is CASSPGQPNTEAFF. The CDR3 bases are TGTGCCAGCTCACCAGGACAGCCGAACACTGAAGCTTTCTTT. The whole variable domain, remainder taken from reference TRBV18 and TRBJ1-1, is NAGVMQNPRHLVRRRGQEARLRCSPMKGHSHVYWYRQLPEEGLKFMVYLQKENIIDESGMPKERFSAEFPKEGPSILRIQQVVRGDSAAYFCASSPGQPNTEAFFGQGTRLTVV.